A single sample gave rise to the 11 T cell receptor beta chains below, sequenced in a study of blood T cell repertoires in COVID-19. The protocol was immunoSEQ multiplex PCR, while the TCRdb copy is restricted to in-frame clones and leaves out a portion. Of around 64,000 clones detected, roughly 88% appear once; the ten largest clones hold 2%. The sequenced material came from peripheral blood. These receptors were obtained from a man aged 25-40 years with acute or convalescent COVID-19.

This chain joins TRBV2 and TRBJ1-5, with D unclear. The V gene lost 4 bases and the J gene lost 4 bases, with 8 bases spanning the gap. Per the germline V gene, CDR1 is SNHLY and CDR2 is FYNNEI. The CDR3 totals 13 residues. CDR3 loop: CASSGSWNQPQHF. The CDR3 coding sequence is TGTGCCAGCAGTGGGAGTTGGAATCAGCCCCAGCATTTT.

A remark on this clone: This CDR3 is also generated by other DNA sequences in the sample. This chain connects TRBV18 to TRBJ2-3, with TRBD2 matching 15 bases. V gave up 4 bases and J gave up 3 bases; unmatched junction bases: 2. This CDR3 contains 16 residues. Germline CDR1 and CDR2: KGHSH and LQKENI. DNA of the CDR3: TGTGCCAGCTCACGTGGGACTAGCGGGAGGACAGATACGCAGTATTTT. Its protein product is CASSRGTSGRTDTQYF.

The chain carries TRBV5-1 and TRBJ1-5; D might be TRBD1 (6 bases). V lost 2 bases and J 3 bases, leaving 9 bases between the germline ends. Germline V gene sequence: CDR1 SGHRS, CDR2 YFSETQ. There are 14 residues in the CDR3. The DNA of the CDR3 is TGCGCCAGCAGCTTAGGACAGAACAATCAGCCCCAGCATTTT. This gives the protein CASSLGQNNQPQHF.

This chain uses TRBV2 with TRBJ2-2, with D possibly TRBD2 on 6 matching bases. V was clipped by 7 bases and J by 5 bases, with 17 bases between them. The CDR3 is 15 amino acids. Germline V gene data show CDR1 as SNHLY and CDR2 as FYNNEI. The DNA for the CDR3 is TGTGCCAGCACGGGGGTCGCGCCAGGTACCGGGGAGCTGTTTTTT. This translates into CASTGVAPGTGELFF.

V usage is TRBV6-5 and J usage is TRBJ1-1, with 9 positions matching TRBD1. The V gene's germline CDR1 is MNHEY and CDR2 SVGAGI. CDR3 size: 15 residues. Losses at the gene ends were 0 bases for V and 3 bases for J; bases not matched to a gene: 2. The DNA for the CDR3 is TGTGCCAGCAGTTACTCGGGGACAGGGTACACTGAAGCTTTCTTT. The encoded protein is CASSYSGTGYTEAFF.

The gene calls are TRBV15 and TRBJ2-1; D gene uncertain. The CDR3 runs 13 residues. Per the germline V gene, CDR1 is LNHNV and CDR2 is YYDKDF (reference sequence). The V end was cut by 8 bases, the J end by 8 bases, with 16 bases between. This CDR3 is CATFPTRPDEQFF. In DNA, the CDR3 is TGTGCCACCTTCCCAACCAGGCCGGATGAGCAGTTCTTC.

The table lists this clone with a count of one. V gene TRBV19 combines with J gene TRBJ1-1; 8 nucleotides match TRBD1. The CDR3 has 14 residues. Per germline, CDR1 LNHDA and CDR2 SQIVND (reference sequence). The V gene end was trimmed by 6 bases and the J gene end by 2 bases; junction bases not matched to a gene: 5. CDR3 DNA sequence: TGTGCCAGTAGGGTACAGGGGGGAAACACTGAAGCTTTCTTT. This sequence encodes CASRVQGGNTEAFF.

V gene TRBV29-1 combines with J gene TRBJ1-2; D ambiguous. Germline V gives CDR1 SQVTM, CDR2 ANQGSEA. The CDR3 is 12 residues long. V lost 3 bases and J 4 bases, leaving 9 bases between the germline ends. The CDR3 loop is CSVDDIPYGYTF. The CDR3, as DNA: TGCAGCGTTGACGACATTCCCTATGGCTACACCTTC. The whole variable domain, remainder taken from reference TRBV29-1 and TRBJ1-2, is SAVISQKPSRDICQRGTSLTIQCQVDSQVTMMFWYRQQPGQSLTLIATANQGSEATYESGFVIDKFPISRPNLTFSTLTVSNMSPEDSSIYLCSVDDIPYGYTFGSGTRLTVV.

This clone was recorded a few times. The J gene is TRBJ1-2, the V gene TRBV2; D uncertain. V lost 3 bases, J lost 4 bases, and 12 bases lay in between. Germline assignment: CDR1 SNHLY and CDR2 FYNNEI. This CDR3 spans 14 amino acids. CDR3 loop: CASSDTKAGYGYTF. The CDR3 DNA reads TGTGCCAGCAGTGACACCAAGGCGGGCTATGGCTACACCTTC.

The chain has TRBV2 and TRBJ1-5, with D perhaps matching TRBD1 (6 bases). This CDR3 comprises 15 residues. Trimming stripped 1 base from V and 3 bases from J, with 10 bases between. The germline V gene encodes CDR1 SNHLY and CDR2 FYNNEI. DNA for the CDR3: TGTGCCAGCAGTGAAGAAGCAGGGGTCAATCAGCCCCAGCATTTT. It encodes CASSEEAGVNQPQHF.

The genes are TRBV2 and TRBJ1-4; possibly TRBD1 for D (5 bases). Germline CDR1 reads SNHLY; CDR2 reads FYNNEI. Trimming stripped 8 bases from V and 10 bases from J, with 20 bases between. The CDR3 runs to 14 residues. DNA for the CDR3: TGTGCCAGCGGCGGGACCCCTTCATGGGTAAAACTGTTTTTT. Its protein product is CASGGTPSWVKLFF.